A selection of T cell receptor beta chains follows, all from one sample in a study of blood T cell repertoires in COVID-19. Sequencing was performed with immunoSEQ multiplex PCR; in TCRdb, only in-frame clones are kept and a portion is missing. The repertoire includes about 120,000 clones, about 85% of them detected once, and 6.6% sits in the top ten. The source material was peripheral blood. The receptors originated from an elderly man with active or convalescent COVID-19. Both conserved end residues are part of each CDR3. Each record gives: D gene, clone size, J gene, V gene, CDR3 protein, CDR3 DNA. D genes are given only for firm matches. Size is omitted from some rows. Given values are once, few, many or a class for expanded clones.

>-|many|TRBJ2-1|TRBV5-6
CASSFRREQFF
TGTGCCAGCAGCTTTCGTCGTGAGCAGTTCTTC
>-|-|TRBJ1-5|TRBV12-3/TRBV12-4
CASSITGDQPQHF
TGTGCCAGCAGCATCACAGGAGATCAGCCCCAGCATTTT
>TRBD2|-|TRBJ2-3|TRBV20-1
CSASSSGTSGITDTQYF
TGCAGTGCTAGTTCGTCCGGGACTAGCGGGATCACAGATACGCAGTATTTT
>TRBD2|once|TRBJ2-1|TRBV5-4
CASRPAGGPDNEQFF
TGTGCCAGCAGACCAGCGGGAGGGCCGGACAATGAGCAGTTCTTC
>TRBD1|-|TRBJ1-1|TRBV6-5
CASRRDREIGTEAFF
TGTGCCAGCAGGAGGGACAGGGAAATCGGCACTGAAGCTTTCTTT
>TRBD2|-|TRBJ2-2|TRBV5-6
CASSLTSGTGELFF
TGTGCCAGCAGCTTAACTAGCGGCACCGGGGAGCTGTTTTTT
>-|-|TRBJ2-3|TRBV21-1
CASSKAKREYRDTQYF
TGTGCCAGCAGCAAGGCTAAGCGGGAGTACAGAGATACGCAGTATTTT
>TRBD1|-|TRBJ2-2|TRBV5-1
CASSWTAVAGGGTGELFF
TGCGCCAGCAGCTGGACCGCAGTGGCAGGGGGTGGCACCGGGGAGCTGTTTTTT
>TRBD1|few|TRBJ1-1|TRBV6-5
CASSSGQGSAFF
TGTGCCAGCAGTTCCGGACAGGGTTCAGCTTTCTTT
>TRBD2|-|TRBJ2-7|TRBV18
CASSALGGSGSSPYEQYF
TGTGCCAGCTCAGCACTGGGGGGTAGCGGGAGCAGTCCCTACGAGCAGTACTTC
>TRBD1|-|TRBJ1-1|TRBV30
CAWSPTGTGVNTEAFF
TGTGCCTGGAGTCCGACCGGGACAGGGGTGAACACTGAAGCTTTCTTT
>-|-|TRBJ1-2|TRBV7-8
CASSFPRRGFYGYTF
TGTGCCAGCAGCTTCCCGAGGCGTGGGTTCTATGGCTACACCTTC
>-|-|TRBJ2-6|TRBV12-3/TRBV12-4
CASTYSGANVLTF
TGTGCCAGCACCTATTCTGGGGCCAACGTCCTGACTTTC
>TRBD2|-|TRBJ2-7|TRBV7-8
CASSLASGRPSYEQYF
TGTGCCAGCAGCTTAGCTAGCGGGAGGCCCTCCTACGAGCAGTACTTC
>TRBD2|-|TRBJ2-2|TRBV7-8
CASVRGATGELFF
TGTGCCAGCGTGCGGGGGGCAACCGGGGAGCTGTTTTTT
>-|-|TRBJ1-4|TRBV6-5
CASSSLGAVTNEKLFF
TGTGCCAGCAGTTCTCTCGGAGCTGTGACTAATGAAAAACTGTTTTTT
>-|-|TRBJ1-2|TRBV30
CAWSGLSYGYTF
TGTGCCTGGAGTGGGTTGAGCTATGGCTACACCTTC
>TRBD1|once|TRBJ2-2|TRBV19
CASSTSRGTGGVGSGELFF
TGTGCCAGTAGTACCTCCCGCGGGACAGGGGGCGTCGGTTCCGGGGAGCTGTTTTTT
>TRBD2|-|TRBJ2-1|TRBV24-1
CATSDSYTSGDYNEQFF
TGTGCCACCAGTGATTCTTACACTAGCGGGGACTACAATGAGCAGTTCTTC
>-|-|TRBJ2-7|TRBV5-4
CASSLAGADYEQYF
TGTGCCAGCAGCTTGGCAGGGGCCGACTACGAGCAGTACTTC
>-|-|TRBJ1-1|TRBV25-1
CASSDPTGENTEAFF
TGTGCCAGCAGTGACCCGACAGGAGAGAACACTGAAGCTTTCTTT
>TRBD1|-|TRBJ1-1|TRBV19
CASRPGTGRMNTEAFF
TGTGCCAGTAGGCCCGGGACAGGGAGAATGAACACTGAAGCTTTCTTT
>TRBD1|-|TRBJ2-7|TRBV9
CASSPRTGGTEQYF
TGTGCCAGCAGCCCTCGGACAGGGGGGACCGAGCAGTACTTC
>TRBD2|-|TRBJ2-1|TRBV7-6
CASGGLAGGSYNEQFF
TGTGCCAGCGGCGGGCTAGCGGGGGGGTCATACAATGAGCAGTTCTTC
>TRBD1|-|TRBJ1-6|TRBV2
CASSGQGISYNSPLHF
TGTGCCAGCAGCGGACAGGGAATCTCCTATAATTCACCCCTCCACTTT
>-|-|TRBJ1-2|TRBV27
CASGPEGYGYTF
TGTGCCAGCGGGCCGGAGGGCTATGGCTACACCTTC
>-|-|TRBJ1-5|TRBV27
CASRGSGGFMPQHF
TGTGCCAGCAGGGGGTCGGGGGGGTTCATGCCCCAGCATTTT
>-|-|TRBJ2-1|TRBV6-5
CASSWRQASYNEQFF
TGTGCCAGCAGTTGGCGGCAAGCCAGCTACAATGAGCAGTTCTTC
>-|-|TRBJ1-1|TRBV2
CASSGTSMRTEAFF
TGTGCCAGCAGTGGTACCTCTATGAGGACTGAAGCTTTCTTT
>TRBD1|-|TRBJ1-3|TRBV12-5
CASSPGQGKNTIYF
TGTGCTAGCTCTCCGGGACAGGGGAAAAACACCATATATTTT
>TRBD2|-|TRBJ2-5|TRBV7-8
CASSLGRGRAGETQYF
TGTGCCAGCAGCTTAGGCCGCGGGAGGGCCGGTGAGACCCAGTACTTC
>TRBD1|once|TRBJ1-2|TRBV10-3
CAISESRSGQGVSYTF
TGTGCCATCAGTGAGTCGAGATCAGGACAGGGGGTAAGCTACACCTTC
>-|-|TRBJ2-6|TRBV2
CASSATGTTGANVLTF
TGTGCCAGCAGTGCTACCGGGACAACTGGGGCCAACGTCCTGACTTTC
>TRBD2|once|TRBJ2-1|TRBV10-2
CASSELAGYNEQFF
TGCGCCAGCAGTGAACTAGCGGGCTACAATGAGCAGTTCTTC
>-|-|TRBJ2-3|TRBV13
CASSLAGRGSDTQYF
TGTGCCAGCAGCTTAGCTGGCAGGGGATCAGATACGCAGTATTTT
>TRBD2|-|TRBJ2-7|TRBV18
CAASGGAYEQYF
TGTGCCGCCTCGGGGGGGGCCTACGAGCAGTACTTC
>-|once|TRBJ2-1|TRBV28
CASSLSNEQFF
TGTGCCAGCAGTCTGTCCAATGAGCAGTTCTTC
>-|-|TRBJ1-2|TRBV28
CASSLSRGGYTF
TGTGCCAGCAGTTTAAGCAGGGGTGGCTACACCTTC
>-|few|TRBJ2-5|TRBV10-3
CAISESPLVALETQYF
TGTGCCATCAGTGAGTCCCCCCTAGTCGCTCTAGAGACCCAGTACTTC
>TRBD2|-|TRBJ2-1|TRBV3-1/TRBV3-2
CASSMTSGGQGEQFF
TGTGCCAGCAGCATGACTAGCGGGGGGCAGGGTGAGCAGTTCTTC
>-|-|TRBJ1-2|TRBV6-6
CASSPGSPSEGGYTF
TGTGCCAGCAGTCCCGGGTCGCCGTCGGAAGGTGGCTACACCTTC
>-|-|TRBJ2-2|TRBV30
CAWTAGHSAGTGELFF
TGTGCCTGGACAGCGGGACACAGTGCGGGCACCGGGGAGCTGTTTTTT
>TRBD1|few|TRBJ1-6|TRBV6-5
CASSKDREEPLHF
TGTGCCAGCAGTAAGGACAGGGAAGAACCCCTCCACTTT
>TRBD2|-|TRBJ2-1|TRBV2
CARGLAGGYNEQFF
TGTGCCAGAGGACTAGCGGGAGGTTACAATGAGCAGTTCTTC
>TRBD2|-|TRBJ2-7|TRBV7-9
CASALAGGPYEQYF
TGTGCCAGCGCCCTAGCGGGAGGGCCCTACGAGCAGTACTTC